This TCR beta chain derives from a study of shared clonotypes between healthy human individuals. The method was immunoSEQ multiplex PCR; TCRdb's version includes in-frame clones alone and lacks a portion of them. Among under 2.5 million clones, just under 95% were seen once, and the ten largest hold 0.37%. The V gene's germline CDR1 is LNHDA and CDR2 SQIVND (reference sequence). The J segment lost 2 bases and the V segment lost 1 base, leaving 3 bases of the junction unmatched. The CDR3 has 16 residues. CD4+ cell separation produced CD45RA+ naive and CD45RA-negative memory subsets. Sequencing was performed on naive CD4+ T cells from PBMCs. Described subset: CD45RA+ positively selected. The rearrangement joins TRBV19 to TRBJ2-5; 11 bases map to TRBD2. This receptor was identified in a man younger than 30 in good health. Some clones in this sample may be carry-over from other donors' samples. The CDR3, as DNA: TGTGCCAGTAGTATAGGCCGGACTAGCGGGCAAGAGACCCAGTACTTC. Protein product: CASSIGRTSGQETQYF.